This entry is about one T cell receptor (beta chain). The sample originates from a study of shared clonotypes between healthy human individuals. For the study at large: Each donor contributed plates that comprised three CD4 naive, three CD4 memory, two CD8 naive and one CD8 memory.

V gave up 5 bases and J gave up 7 bases, with 14 bases separating them. The germline V gene has CDR1 SGHNT and CDR2 YENEEA. This CDR3 has 13 amino acids. Terminally differentiated effector memory CD45RA+ cells were excluded from the naive CD8 cells, which were CD45RO-negative and positively selected for CCR7. This table comes from immunoSEQ multiplex PCR, and its TCRdb copy is limited to in-frame clones, with some not included. Altogether almost 700,000 clones are present, about 90% being singletons, with the ten largest covering roughly 24%. The sequenced sample consisted of naive CD8+ T cells sorted from blood. The chain couples TRBV11-3 to TRBJ2-5; tentative D call: TRBD2 (5 bases). This clonotype was obtained from a man aged 25 to 40 in good health. CDR3 residues: CASSQGLRGTQYF. Here the CDR3 DNA reads TGTGCCAGCAGCCAAGGACTTCGGGGGACCCAGTACTTC.